This record looks at one TCR beta chain sequence and its context. What it recognizes is unknown. These data are taken from a study of cytomegalovirus exposure and HLA in healthy donors. Across the study: Roughly 80 million unique TCRs from HLA-typed donors were held in an early data release. General study results and limits: The listing of 160 or so TCR beta chains classed them as cytomegalovirus-associated.

The CDR3 totals 13 residues. Per germline, CDR1 LNHDA and CDR2 SQIVND (reference sequence). Losses at the gene ends were 4 bases for V and 4 bases for J; bases not matched to a gene: 3. Amplification used 60 Vbeta primers and 13 Jbeta primers. Assay: immunoSEQ multiplex PCR; the TCRdb copy retains only in-frame clones and omits some. The table has approximately 150,000 clones, 80% seen once. Input material: PBMCs. The rearrangement links TRBV19 to TRBJ1-2, with 7 bases lining up with TRBD1. The sequence was collected from a woman aged 40 to 55 in good health and CMV-seronegative. Here the CDR3 reads CASSTQGSYGYTF. The CDR3 DNA sequence: TGTGCCAGTAGTACACAGGGGTCCTATGGCTACACCTTC. The variable domain in full, with the rest retrieved from reference TRBV19 and TRBJ1-2, is DGGITQSPKYLFRKEGQNVTLSCEQNLNHDAMYWYRQDPGQGLRLIYYSQIVNDFQKGDIAEGYSVSREKKESFPLTVTSAQKNPTAFYLCASSTQGSYGYTFGSGTRLTVV.